This T cell receptor (beta chain) emerged from a study of graft-versus-host responses after intestinal transplantation. Whole-study findings and limits: Marrow from the recipient contained GvH clones, some of which had appeared first in ileum or blood.

Notes on this clone: Its specificity is not known.

This CDR3 region has 16 residues. Germline V gene data show CDR1 as SGHTA and CDR2 as FQGNSA. Trimming removed 4 bases from V and 1 base from J, with 15 bases in between. TCRdb's copy holds only in-frame clones and misses some; the assay was immunoSEQ multiplex PCR. The repertoire includes 75,000 to 100,000 clones, about 93% of them detected once, and roughly 0.15% sits in the top ten. The source was unstimulated CD4+ T cells sorted from spleen or lymph node cells, collected before intestinal transplant. The TCR sequence derives from a human donor who received an intestinal transplant. The V gene is TRBV7-2, the J gene TRBJ2-3, with D possibly being TRBD2 (5 bases). The CDR3 nucleotides read TGTGCCAGCAGCTCCGAGAGGGTGGTTGGCACAGATACGCAGTATTTT. Protein sequence: CASSSERVVGTDTQYF. The whole variable domain, filled in from reference TRBV7-2 and TRBJ2-3, reads GAGVSQSPSNKVTEKGKDVELRCDPISGHTALYWYRQSLGQGLEFLIYFQGNSAPDKSGLPSDRFSAERTGGSVSTLTIQRTQQEDSAVYLCASSSERVVGTDTQYFGPGTRLTVL.